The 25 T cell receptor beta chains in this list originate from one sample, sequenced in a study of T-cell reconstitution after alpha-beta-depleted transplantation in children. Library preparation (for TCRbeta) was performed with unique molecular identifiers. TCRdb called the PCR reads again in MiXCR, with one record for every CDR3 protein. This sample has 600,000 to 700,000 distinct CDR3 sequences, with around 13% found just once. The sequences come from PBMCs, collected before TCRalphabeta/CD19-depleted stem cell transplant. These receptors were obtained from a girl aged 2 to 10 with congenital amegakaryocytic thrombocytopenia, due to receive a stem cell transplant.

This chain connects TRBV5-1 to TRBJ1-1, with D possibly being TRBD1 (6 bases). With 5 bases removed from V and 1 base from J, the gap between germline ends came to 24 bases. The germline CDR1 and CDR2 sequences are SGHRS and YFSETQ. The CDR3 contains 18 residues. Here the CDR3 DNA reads TGCGCCAGCAGTTCCGGGACAATTAGAATTATGGGGAACACTGAAGCTTTCTTT. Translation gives CASSSGTIRIMGNTEAFF.

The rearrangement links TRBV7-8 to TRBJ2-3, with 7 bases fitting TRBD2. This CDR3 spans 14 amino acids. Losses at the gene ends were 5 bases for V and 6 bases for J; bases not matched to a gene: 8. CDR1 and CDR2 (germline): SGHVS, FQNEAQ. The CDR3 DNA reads TGTGCCAGCAGCCTAGGCGCGGGAGTGGATACGCAGTATTTT. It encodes CASSLGAGVDTQYF.

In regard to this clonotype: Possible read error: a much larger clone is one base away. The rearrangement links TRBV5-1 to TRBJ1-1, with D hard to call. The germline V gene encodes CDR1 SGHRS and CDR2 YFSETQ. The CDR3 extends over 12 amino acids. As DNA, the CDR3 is TGCGCCAGCATCTTGGAACCCGCTGAAGCTTTCTTT. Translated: CASILEPAEAFF.

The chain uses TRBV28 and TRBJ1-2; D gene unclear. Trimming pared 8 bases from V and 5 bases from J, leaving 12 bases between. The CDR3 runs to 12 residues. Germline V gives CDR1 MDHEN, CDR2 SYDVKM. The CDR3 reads CASEGGDYGYTF. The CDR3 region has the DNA TGTGCCAGCGAGGGCGGGGATTATGGCTACACCTTC.

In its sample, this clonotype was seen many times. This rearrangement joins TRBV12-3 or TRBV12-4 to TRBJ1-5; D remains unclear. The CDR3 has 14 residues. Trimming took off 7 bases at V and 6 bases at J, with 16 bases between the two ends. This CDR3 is CASNPGRNVQPQHF. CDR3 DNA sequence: TGTGCCAGCAATCCTGGGAGGAATGTTCAGCCCCAGCATTTT.

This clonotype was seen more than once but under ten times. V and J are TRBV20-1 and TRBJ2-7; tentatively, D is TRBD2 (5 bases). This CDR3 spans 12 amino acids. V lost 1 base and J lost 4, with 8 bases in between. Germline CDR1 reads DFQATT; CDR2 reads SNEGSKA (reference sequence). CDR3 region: CSARVEGYEQYF. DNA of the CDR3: TGCAGTGCTAGAGTTGAGGGTTACGAGCAGTACTTC.

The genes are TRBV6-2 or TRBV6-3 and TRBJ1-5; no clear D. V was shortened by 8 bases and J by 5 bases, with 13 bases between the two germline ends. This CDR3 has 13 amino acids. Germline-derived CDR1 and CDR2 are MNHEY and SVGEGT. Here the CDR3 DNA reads TGTGCCAGCCACACCGGGGTCGATCAGCCCCAGCATTTT. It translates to CASHTGVDQPQHF.

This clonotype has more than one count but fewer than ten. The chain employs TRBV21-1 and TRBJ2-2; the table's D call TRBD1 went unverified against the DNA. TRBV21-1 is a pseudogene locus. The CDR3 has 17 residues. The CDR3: CASSTRVAGEYTGELFF. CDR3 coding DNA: TGTGCCAGCAGCACTAGGGTCGCAGGGGAGTACACCGGGGAGCTGTTTTTT.

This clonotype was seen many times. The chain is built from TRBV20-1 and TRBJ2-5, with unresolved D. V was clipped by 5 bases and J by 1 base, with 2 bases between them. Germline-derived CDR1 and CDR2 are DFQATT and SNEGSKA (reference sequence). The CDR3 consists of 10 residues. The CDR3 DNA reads TGCAGTGCTGTCCAAGAGACCCAGTACTTC. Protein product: CSAVQETQYF.

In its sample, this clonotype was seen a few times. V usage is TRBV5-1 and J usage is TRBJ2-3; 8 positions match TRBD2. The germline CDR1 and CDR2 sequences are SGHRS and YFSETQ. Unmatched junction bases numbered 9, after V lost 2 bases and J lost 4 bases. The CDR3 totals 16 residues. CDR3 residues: CASSFSAGGWADTQYF. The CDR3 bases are TGCGCCAGCAGCTTCTCGGCGGGAGGTTGGGCAGATACGCAGTATTTT.

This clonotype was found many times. The CDR3 nucleotides are TGTGCCAGCAGTTTAATCGGTGGCCAAAGGGCCTACAATGAGCAGTTCTTC. It codes for CASSLIGGQRAYNEQFF. V and J are TRBV28 and TRBJ2-1; D ambiguous. This CDR3 has 17 residues. The germline V gene encodes CDR1 MDHEN and CDR2 SYDVKM. V was pared by 2 bases and J by 2 bases, with 16 bases between.

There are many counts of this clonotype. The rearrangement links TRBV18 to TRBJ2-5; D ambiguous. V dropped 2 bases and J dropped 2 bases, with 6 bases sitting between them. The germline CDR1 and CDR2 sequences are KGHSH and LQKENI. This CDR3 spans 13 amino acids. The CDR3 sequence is CASSPSRQETQYF. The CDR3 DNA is TGTGCCAGCTCACCAAGTCGGCAAGAGACCCAGTACTTC.

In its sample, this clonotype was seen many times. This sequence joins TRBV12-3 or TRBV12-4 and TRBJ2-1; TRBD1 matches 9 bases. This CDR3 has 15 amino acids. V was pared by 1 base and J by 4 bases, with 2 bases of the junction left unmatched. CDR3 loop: CASSLGDRVYNEQFF. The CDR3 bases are TGTGCCAGCAGTTTAGGGGACAGGGTGTACAATGAGCAGTTCTTC.

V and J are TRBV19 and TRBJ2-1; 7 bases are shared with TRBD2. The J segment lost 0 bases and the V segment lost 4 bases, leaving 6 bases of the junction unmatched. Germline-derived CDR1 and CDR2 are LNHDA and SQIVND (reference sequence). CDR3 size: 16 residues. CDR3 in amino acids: CASSTQRTSSYNEQFF. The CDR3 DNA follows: TGTGCCAGTAGTACCCAAAGGACTAGCTCCTACAATGAGCAGTTCTTC.

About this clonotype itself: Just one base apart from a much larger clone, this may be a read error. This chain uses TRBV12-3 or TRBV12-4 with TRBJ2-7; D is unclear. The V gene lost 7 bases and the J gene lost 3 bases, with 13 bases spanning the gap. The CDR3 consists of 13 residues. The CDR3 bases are TGTGCCAGCAATCCGGGCATAAACTACGAGCAGTACTTC. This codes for CASNPGINYEQYF.

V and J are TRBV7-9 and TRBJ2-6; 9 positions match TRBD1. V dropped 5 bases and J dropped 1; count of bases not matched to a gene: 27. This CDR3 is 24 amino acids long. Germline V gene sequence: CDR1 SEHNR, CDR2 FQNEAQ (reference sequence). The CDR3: CASSSTIYGTGSLFEESGANVLTF. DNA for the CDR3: TGTGCCAGCAGCAGCACGATATACGGGACAGGGTCCCTCTTTGAGGAGTCTGGGGCCAACGTCCTGACTTTC. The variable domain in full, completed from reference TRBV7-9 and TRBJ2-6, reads DTGVSQNPRHKITKRGQNVTFRCDPISEHNRLYWYRQTLGQGPEFLTYFQNEAQLEKSRLLSDRFSAERPKGSFSTLEIQRTEQGDSAMYLCASSSTIYGTGSLFEESGANVLTFGAGSRLTVL.

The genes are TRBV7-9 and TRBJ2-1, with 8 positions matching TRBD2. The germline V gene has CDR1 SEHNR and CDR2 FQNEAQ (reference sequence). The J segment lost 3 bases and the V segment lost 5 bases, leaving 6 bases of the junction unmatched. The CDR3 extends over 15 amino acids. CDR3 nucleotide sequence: TGTGCCAGCAGCCCTAGCGGGCAGTTCTACAATGAGCAGTTCTTC. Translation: CASSPSGQFYNEQFF.

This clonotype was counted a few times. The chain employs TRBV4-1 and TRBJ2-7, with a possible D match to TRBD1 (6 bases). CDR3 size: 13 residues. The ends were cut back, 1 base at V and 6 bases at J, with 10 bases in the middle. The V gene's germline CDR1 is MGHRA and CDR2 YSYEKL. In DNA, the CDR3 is TGCGCCAGCAGCCAAGTGACAGGTTTCGAGCAGTACTTC. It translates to CASSQVTGFEQYF.

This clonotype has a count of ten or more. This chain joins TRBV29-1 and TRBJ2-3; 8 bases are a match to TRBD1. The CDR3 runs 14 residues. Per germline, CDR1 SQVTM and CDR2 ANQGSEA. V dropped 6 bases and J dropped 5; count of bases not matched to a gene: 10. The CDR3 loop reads CSVLGQGEVDTQYF. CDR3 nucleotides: TGCAGCGTACTCGGACAGGGCGAAGTAGATACGCAGTATTTT.

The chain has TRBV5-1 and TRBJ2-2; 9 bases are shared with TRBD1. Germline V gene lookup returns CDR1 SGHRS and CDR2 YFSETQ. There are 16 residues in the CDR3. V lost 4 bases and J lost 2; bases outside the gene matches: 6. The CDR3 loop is CASSPGQGGNTGELFF. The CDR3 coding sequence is TGCGCCAGCAGCCCGGGACAGGGAGGCAACACCGGGGAGCTGTTTTTT. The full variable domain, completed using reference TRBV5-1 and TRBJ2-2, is KAGVTQTPRYLIKTRGQQVTLSCSPISGHRSVSWYQQTPGQGLQFLFEYFSETQRNKGNFPGRFSGRQFSNSRSEMNVSTLELGDSALYLCASSPGQGGNTGELFFGEGSRLTVL.

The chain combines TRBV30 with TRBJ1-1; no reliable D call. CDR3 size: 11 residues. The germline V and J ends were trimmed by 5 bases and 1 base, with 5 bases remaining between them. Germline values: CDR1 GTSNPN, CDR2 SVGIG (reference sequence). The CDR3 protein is CAWGKNTEAFF. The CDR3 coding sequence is TGTGCCTGGGGGAAGAACACTGAAGCTTTCTTT. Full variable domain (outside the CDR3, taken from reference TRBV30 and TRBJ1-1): SQTIHQWPATLVQPVGSPLSLECTVEGTSNPNLYWYRQAAGRGLQLLFYSVGIGQISSEVPQNLSASRPQDRQFILSSKKLLLSDSGFYLCAWGKNTEAFFGQGTRLTVV.

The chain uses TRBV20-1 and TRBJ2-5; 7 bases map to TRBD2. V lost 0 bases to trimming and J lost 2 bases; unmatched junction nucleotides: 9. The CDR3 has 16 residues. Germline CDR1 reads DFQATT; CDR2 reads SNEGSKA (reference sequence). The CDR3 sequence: CSARDPVAGEQETQYF. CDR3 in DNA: TGCAGTGCTAGAGATCCGGTAGCGGGCGAGCAAGAGACCCAGTACTTC.

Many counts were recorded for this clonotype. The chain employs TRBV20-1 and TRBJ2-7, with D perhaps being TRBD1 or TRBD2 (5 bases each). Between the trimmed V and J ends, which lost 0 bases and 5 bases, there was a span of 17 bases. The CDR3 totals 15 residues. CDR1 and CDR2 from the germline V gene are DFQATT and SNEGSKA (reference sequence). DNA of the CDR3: TGCAGTGCTAGAGATGTGGGGTCGCTGGGACACGAGCAGTACTTC. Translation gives CSARDVGSLGHEQYF.

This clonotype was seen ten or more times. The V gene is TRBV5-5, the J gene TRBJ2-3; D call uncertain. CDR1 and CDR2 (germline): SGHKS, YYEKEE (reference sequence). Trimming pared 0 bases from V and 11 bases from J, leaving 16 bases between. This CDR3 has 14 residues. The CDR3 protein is CASSLEGIITEQYF. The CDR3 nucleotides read TGTGCCAGCAGCTTGGAAGGAATCATTACCGAGCAGTATTTT.

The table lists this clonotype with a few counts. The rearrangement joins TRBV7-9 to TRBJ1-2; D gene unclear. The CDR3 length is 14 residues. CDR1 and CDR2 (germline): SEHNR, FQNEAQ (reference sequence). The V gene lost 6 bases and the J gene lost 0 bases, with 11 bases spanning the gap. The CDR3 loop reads CASSRVLANYGYTF. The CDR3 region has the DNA TGTGCCAGCAGTCGGGTCCTAGCTAACTATGGCTACACCTTC.